In its sample, the clone carrying this T cell receptor beta chain was seen a few times. The sample comes from a study of T cells in Graves' hyperthyroidism and ophthalmopathy. Amplified regions were TCR beta CDR3 sequences from RNA transcripts. During a first-round RT-PCR of the TCR CDR3, the HTBI primer set was used. TCRdb reprocessed the multiplex PCR reads via MiXCR and lists one record per CDR3 protein. The table includes some 500,000 distinct CDR3 sequences, around 14% detected once. This CDR3 has 14 amino acids. Germline V gives CDR1 GTSNPN, CDR2 SVGIG (reference sequence). The V end lost 0 bases, the J end lost 7 bases, and 12 bases lay between the germline ends.

Sequencing was performed on blood. The chain couples TRBV30 to TRBJ1-4; D remains unclear. The clonotype comes from a woman between 18 and 30 years old with Graves' hyperthyroidism. CDR3 coding DNA: TGTGCCTGGAGTGTAACCGCCGGAGGTGAAAAACTGTTTTTT. Protein: CAWSVTAGGEKLFF. The full variable domain, in which reference TRBV30 and TRBJ1-4 provide the parts outside the CDR3, is SQTIHQWPATLVQPVGSPLSLECTVEGTSNPNLYWYRQAAGRGLQLLFYSVGIGQISSEVPQNLSASRPQDRQFILSSKKLLLSDSGFYLCAWSVTAGGEKLFFGSGTQLSVL.